This T cell receptor (beta chain) is drawn from a study of cytomegalovirus exposure and HLA in healthy donors. Whole-study findings and limits: Some V segments, TRBV6-2 and TRBV6-3 among them, were indistinguishable and were therefore excluded. Analysis performed later showed TCR beta chains linked to HLA being more clonally expanded than equally common others. A later analysis revealed that TCR association rates differed between HLA loci, peaking at DRB1 and bottoming out at HLA-C. A later analysis reportedly found that, within productive TCRs, an Asian-associated ancestry cluster had fewer N-insertions than the mean observed across the approximately 700 donors.

The PCR ran on 60 Vbeta and 13 Jbeta primers. Sequenced by immunoSEQ multiplex PCR; TCRdb stores in-frame clones only, minus some. The repertoire holds 150,000 to 200,000 clones, with about 85% as singletons. Trimming took 1 base from V and 1 from J, leaving 18 bases between them. CDR3 size: 18 residues. Germline V lookup: CDR1 LNHNV, CDR2 YYDKDF (reference sequence). With respect to this clone: Its target is not known.

The chain links TRBV15 to TRBJ2-3; possible D gene TRBD2, 7 bases. What was sequenced was PBMCs. The sequence was collected from a woman aged 50 to 65 in good health and CMV-seropositive. This CDR3 reads CATSRAALGGRGTDTQYF. CDR3 bases: TGTGCCACCAGCAGAGCTGCCTTGGGGGGGCGAGGCACAGATACGCAGTATTTT.